These T cell receptor beta chains were read from a single sample in a study of technical replicates of blood from a handful of donors. TCRdb's copy holds only in-frame clones and misses some; the assay was immunoSEQ multiplex PCR. The repertoire has tens of thousands of clones, 94% of them found once; the top ten carry under 0.3%. Sequencing input: T cells isolated from PBMCs. These receptors all stem from a human donor in good health. Each CDR3 is given with its conserved first and last residue. The order of the fields is CDR3 protein, CDR3 DNA, V gene, D gene, J gene. The D gene is left open where the match is weak.

CDR3: CASSASGVTDTQYF; DNA: TGCGCCAGCAGCGCTAGCGGGGTCACAGATACGCAGTATTTT; V: TRBV5-1; D: TRBD2; J: TRBJ2-3
CDR3: CASSSSPSSADEQFF; DNA: TGTGCCAGCAGCTCTAGCCCATCTAGCGCTGACGAGCAGTTCTTC; V: TRBV7-3; D: .; J: TRBJ2-1
CDR3: CASLSGGAGYEQYF; DNA: TGTGCCAGCCTCTCGGGAGGAGCGGGATACGAGCAGTACTTC; V: TRBV7-9; D: TRBD2; J: TRBJ2-7
CDR3: CASSLVVRAQETQYF; DNA: TGTGCCAGCAGCTTGGTCGTCAGGGCACAAGAGACCCAGTACTTC; V: TRBV7-9; D: .; J: TRBJ2-5
CDR3: CASSHRQSTDTQYF; DNA: TGTGCCAGCAGCCATAGACAGAGCACAGATACGCAGTATTTT; V: TRBV5-4; D: .; J: TRBJ2-3
CDR3: CASSSSGGQLFPPLHF; DNA: TGTGCCAGCAGCTCCTCCGGGGGACAGTTATTCCCACCCCTCCACTTT; V: TRBV7-9; D: TRBD1; J: TRBJ1-6
CDR3: CASIVKGTNTDTQYF; DNA: TGTGCCAGTATAGTGAAGGGGACAAACACAGATACGCAGTATTTT; V: TRBV2; D: .; J: TRBJ2-3
CDR3: CAWSTGRVTGELFF; DNA: TGTGCCTGGAGTACAGGGAGGGTCACCGGGGAGCTGTTTTTT; V: TRBV30; D: .; J: TRBJ2-2
CDR3: CAIRLDSPYEQYF; DNA: TGTGCCATCAGATTAGACAGCCCCTACGAGCAGTACTTC; V: TRBV10-3; D: .; J: TRBJ2-7
CDR3: CASSLLNGMNTEAFF; DNA: TGTGCCAGCAGCCTCCTGAACGGTATGAACACTGAAGCTTTCTTT; V: TRBV7-9; D: .; J: TRBJ1-1
CDR3: CASSLTGGFNEQFF; DNA: TGTGCCAGCAGTTTAACAGGGGGCTTCAATGAGCAGTTCTTC; V: TRBV27; D: TRBD1; J: TRBJ2-1
CDR3: CASSIEPGLAENTGELFF; DNA: TGTGCCAGCAGCATAGAACCGGGACTAGCGGAGAACACCGGGGAGCTGTTTTTT; V: TRBV13; D: TRBD2; J: TRBJ2-2
CDR3: CASSLTGMFNNEQFF; DNA: TGCGCCAGCAGCCTTACAGGGATGTTCAACAATGAGCAGTTCTTC; V: TRBV4-1; D: .; J: TRBJ2-1
CDR3: CASSLQRSPLHF; DNA: TGTGCCAGCAGTTTGCAGCGGTCACCCCTCCACTTT; V: TRBV27; D: .; J: TRBJ1-6
CDR3: CASSLAQGAYNEQFF; DNA: TGCGCCAGCAGCTTAGCACAGGGGGCCTACAATGAGCAGTTCTTC; V: TRBV5-1; D: TRBD1; J: TRBJ2-1
CDR3: CASSQSAVFNSPLHF; DNA: TGTGCCAGCAGCCAAAGTGCGGTCTTTAATTCACCCCTCCACTTT; V: TRBV9; D: .; J: TRBJ1-6
CDR3: CASSSRTYEQYF; DNA: TGTGCCAGCAGTTCCAGGACCTACGAGCAGTACTTC; V: TRBV28; D: .; J: TRBJ2-7
CDR3: CASSESSGRQFF; DNA: TGCGCCAGCAGTGAGTCTAGCGGGAGACAGTTCTTC; V: TRBV10-1; D: TRBD2; J: TRBJ2-1
CDR3: CASSAGRWYSPLHF; DNA: TGTGCCAGCAGCGCGGGACGGTGGTACTCACCCCTCCACTTT; V: TRBV14; D: .; J: TRBJ1-6
CDR3: CASSVASGANTGELFF; DNA: TGCGCCAGCAGTGTGGCTAGCGGGGCTAACACCGGGGAGCTGTTTTTT; V: TRBV5-1; D: TRBD2; J: TRBJ2-2
CDR3: CASSLAPGWPYNEQFF; DNA: TGTGCCAGCAGCTTAGCTCCAGGGTGGCCCTACAATGAGCAGTTCTTC; V: TRBV11-2; D: .; J: TRBJ2-1
CDR3: CASSVLAGGYNEQFF; DNA: TGTGCCAGCAGTGTACTAGCGGGGGGATACAATGAGCAGTTCTTC; V: TRBV28; D: TRBD2; J: TRBJ2-1
CDR3: CASSPKGAVLNQPQHF; DNA: TGTGCCAGCAGCCCCAAAGGGGCAGTCCTCAATCAGCCCCAGCATTTT; V: TRBV7-2; D: .; J: TRBJ1-5
CDR3: CASSFWTHPYEQYF; DNA: TGTGCCAGCAGCTTCTGGACACATCCCTACGAGCAGTACTTC; V: TRBV5-6; D: .; J: TRBJ2-7
CDR3: CASSPQGTYNEQFF; DNA: TGCGCCAGCAGCCCCCAGGGGACCTACAATGAGCAGTTCTTC; V: TRBV5-1; D: .; J: TRBJ2-1
CDR3: CASSSQGVGYEQYF; DNA: TGTGCCAGCAGCTCACAGGGGGTCGGGTACGAGCAGTACTTC; V: TRBV7-9; D: TRBD1; J: TRBJ2-7